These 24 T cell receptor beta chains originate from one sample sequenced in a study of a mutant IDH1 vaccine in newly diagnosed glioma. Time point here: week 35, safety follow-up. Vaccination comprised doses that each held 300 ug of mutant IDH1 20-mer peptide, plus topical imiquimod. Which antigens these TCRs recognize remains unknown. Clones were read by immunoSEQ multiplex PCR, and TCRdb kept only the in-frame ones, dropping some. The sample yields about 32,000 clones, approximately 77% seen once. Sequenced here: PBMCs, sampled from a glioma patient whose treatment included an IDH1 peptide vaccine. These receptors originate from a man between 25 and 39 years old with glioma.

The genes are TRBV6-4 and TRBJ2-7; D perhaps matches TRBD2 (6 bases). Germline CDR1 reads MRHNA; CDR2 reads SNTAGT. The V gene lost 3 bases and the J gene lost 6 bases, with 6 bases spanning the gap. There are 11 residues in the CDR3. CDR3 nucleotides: TGTGCCAGCAGTGAGGGAGGCGAGCAGTACTTC. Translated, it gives CASSEGGEQYF.

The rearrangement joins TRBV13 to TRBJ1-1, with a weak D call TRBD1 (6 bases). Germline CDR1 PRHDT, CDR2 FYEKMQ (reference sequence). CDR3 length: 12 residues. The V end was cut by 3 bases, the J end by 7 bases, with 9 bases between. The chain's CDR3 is CASSLGRGEAFF. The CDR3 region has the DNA TGTGCCAGCAGCTTGGGCAGGGGTGAAGCTTTCTTT.

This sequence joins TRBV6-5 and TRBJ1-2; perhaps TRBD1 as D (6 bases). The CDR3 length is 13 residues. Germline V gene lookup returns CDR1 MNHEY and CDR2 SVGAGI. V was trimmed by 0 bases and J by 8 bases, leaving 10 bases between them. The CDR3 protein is CASSYSPRGGYTF. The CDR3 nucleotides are TGTGCCAGCAGTTACTCCCCCAGGGGCGGCTACACCTTC.

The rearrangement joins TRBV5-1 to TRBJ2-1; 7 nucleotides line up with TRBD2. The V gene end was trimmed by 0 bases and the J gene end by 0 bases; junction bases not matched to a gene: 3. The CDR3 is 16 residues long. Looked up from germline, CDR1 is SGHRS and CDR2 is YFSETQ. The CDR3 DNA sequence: TGCGCCAGCAGCTTGGAGGTAGCGGGCTCCTACAATGAGCAGTTCTTC. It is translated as CASSLEVAGSYNEQFF.

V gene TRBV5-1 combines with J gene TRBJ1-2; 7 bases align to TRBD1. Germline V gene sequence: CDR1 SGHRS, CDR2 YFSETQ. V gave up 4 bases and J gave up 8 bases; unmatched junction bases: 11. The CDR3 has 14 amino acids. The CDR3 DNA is TGCGCCAGCAGCCCCCAGGGGGTCCTTGGAGGCTACACCTTC. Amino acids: CASSPQGVLGGYTF.

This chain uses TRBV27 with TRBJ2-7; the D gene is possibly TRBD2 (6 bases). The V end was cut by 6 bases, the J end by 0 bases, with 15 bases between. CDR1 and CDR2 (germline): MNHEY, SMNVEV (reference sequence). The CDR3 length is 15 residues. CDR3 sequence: CASSPGRTTSYEQYF. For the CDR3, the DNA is TGTGCCAGCAGCCCGGGGAGGACGACCTCCTACGAGCAGTACTTC.

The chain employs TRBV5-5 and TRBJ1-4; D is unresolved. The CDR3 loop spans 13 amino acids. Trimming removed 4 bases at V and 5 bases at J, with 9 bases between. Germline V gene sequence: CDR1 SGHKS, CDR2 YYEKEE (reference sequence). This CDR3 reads CASSLGVNEKLFF. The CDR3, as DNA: TGTGCCAGCAGCCTCGGGGTGAATGAAAAACTGTTTTTT.

For the CDR3, the DNA is TGTGCCAGCAGCCTTCTAAGTCCTCAGGGCACTGAAGCTTTCTTT. It codes for CASSLLSPQGTEAFF. The rearrangement links TRBV7-9 to TRBJ1-1; possible D gene TRBD1, 5 bases. Trimming stripped 5 bases from V and 4 bases from J, with 17 bases between. Germline V gene data show CDR1 as SEHNR and CDR2 as FQNEAQ (reference sequence). The CDR3 extends over 15 amino acids.

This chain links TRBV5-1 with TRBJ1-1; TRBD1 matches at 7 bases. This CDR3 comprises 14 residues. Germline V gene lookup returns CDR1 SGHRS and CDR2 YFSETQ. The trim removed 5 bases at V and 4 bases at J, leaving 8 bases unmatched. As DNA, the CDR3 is TGCGCCAGCAGTCTTAGGGACAGCGCCACTGAAGCTTTCTTT. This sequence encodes CASSLRDSATEAFF.

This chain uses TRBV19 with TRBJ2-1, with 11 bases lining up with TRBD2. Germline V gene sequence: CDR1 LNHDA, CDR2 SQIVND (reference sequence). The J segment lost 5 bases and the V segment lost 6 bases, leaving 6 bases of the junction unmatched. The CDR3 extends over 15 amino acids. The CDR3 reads CASSSGTSGNNEQFF. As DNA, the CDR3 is TGTGCCAGTAGCTCCGGGACTAGCGGAAACAATGAGCAGTTCTTC.

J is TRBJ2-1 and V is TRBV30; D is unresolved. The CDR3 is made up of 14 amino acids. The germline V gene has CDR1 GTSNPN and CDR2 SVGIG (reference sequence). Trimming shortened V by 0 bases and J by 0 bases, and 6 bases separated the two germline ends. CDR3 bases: TGTGCCTGGAGTGTGGCGAGCTCCTACAATGAGCAGTTCTTC. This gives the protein CAWSVASSYNEQFF.

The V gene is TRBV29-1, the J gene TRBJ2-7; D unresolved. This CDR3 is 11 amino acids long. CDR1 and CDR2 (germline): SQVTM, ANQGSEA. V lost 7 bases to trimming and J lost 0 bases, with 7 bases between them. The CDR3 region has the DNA TGCAGCGGGGCGAGCTCCTACGAGCAGTACTTC. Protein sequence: CSGASSYEQYF.

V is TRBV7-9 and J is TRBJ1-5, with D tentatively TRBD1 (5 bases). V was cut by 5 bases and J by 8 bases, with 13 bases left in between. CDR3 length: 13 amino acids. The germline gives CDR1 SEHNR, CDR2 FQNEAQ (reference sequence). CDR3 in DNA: TGTGCCAGCAGCGAAGACAGTTTTGAGCCCCAGCATTTT. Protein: CASSEDSFEPQHF.

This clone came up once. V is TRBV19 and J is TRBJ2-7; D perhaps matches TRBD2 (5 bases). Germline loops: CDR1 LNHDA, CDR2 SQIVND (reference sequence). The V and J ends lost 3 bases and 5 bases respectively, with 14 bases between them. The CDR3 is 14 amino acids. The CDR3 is CASSIVSGSHEQYF. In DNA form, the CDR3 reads TGTGCCAGTAGTATTGTTTCGGGATCCCACGAGCAGTACTTC.

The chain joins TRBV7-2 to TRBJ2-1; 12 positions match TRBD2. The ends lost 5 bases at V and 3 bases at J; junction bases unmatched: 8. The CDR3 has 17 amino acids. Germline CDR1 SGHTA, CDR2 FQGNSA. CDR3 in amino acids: CASSSQLAGGRYNEQFF. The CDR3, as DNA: TGTGCCAGCAGCAGCCAACTAGCGGGAGGCCGCTACAATGAGCAGTTCTTC.

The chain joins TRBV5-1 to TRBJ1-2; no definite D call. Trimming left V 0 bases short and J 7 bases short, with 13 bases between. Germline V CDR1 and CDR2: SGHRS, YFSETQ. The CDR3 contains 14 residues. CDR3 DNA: TGCGCCAGCAGCTTGGCGGGATTAGGTAGTGGCTACACCTTC. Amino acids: CASSLAGLGSGYTF.

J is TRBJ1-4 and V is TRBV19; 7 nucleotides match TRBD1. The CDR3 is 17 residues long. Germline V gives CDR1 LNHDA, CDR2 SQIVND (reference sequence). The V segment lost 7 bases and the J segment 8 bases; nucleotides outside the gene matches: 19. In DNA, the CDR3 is TGTGCCAGTACCAAACCCCCCGGGACAGCGCAGAGGGAAAAACTGTTTTTT. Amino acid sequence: CASTKPPGTAQREKLFF.

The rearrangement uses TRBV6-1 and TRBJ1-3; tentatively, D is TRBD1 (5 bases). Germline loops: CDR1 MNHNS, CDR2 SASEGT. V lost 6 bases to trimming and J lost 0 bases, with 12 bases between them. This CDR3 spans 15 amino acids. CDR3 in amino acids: CASSPGGGSGNTIYF. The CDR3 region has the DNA TGTGCCAGCAGCCCGGGGGGGGGCTCTGGAAACACCATATATTTT.

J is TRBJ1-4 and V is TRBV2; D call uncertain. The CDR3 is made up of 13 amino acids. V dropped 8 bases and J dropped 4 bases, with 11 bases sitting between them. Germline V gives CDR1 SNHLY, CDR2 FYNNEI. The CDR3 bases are TGTGCCAGCTTCTACCTACTTAATGAAAAACTGTTTTTT. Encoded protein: CASFYLLNEKLFF.

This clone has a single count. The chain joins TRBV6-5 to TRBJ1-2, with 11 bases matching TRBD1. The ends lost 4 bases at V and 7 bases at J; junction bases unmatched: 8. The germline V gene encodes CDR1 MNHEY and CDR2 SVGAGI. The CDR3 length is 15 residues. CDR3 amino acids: CASSFRDRGSGGYTF. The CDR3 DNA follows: TGTGCCAGCAGTTTCCGGGACAGGGGGAGCGGTGGCTACACCTTC.

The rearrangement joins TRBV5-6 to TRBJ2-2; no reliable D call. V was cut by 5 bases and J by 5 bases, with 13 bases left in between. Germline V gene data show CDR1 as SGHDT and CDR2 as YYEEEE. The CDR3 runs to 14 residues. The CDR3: CASSFGPRTGELFF. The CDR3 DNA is TGTGCCAGCAGTTTCGGGCCCCGGACCGGGGAGCTGTTTTTT.

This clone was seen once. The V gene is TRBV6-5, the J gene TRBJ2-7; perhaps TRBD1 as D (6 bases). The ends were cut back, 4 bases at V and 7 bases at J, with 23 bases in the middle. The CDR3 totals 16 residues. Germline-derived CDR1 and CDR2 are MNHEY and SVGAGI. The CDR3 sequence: CASSSPSSQGKREQYF. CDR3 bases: TGTGCCAGCAGTTCGCCGTCCTCTCAGGGGAAGAGGGAGCAGTACTTC.

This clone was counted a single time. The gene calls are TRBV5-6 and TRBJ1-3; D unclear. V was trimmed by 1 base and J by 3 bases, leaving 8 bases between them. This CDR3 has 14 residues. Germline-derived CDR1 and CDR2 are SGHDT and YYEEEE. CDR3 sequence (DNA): TGTGCCAGCAGCTTGAGAGGCTTTGGAAACACCATATATTTT. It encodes CASSLRGFGNTIYF.

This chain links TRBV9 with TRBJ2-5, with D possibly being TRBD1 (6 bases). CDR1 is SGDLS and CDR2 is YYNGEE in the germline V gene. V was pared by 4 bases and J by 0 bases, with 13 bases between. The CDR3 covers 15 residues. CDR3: CASSIRGTYQETQYF. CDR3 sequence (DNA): TGTGCCAGCAGCATCCGAGGGACATACCAAGAGACCCAGTACTTC.